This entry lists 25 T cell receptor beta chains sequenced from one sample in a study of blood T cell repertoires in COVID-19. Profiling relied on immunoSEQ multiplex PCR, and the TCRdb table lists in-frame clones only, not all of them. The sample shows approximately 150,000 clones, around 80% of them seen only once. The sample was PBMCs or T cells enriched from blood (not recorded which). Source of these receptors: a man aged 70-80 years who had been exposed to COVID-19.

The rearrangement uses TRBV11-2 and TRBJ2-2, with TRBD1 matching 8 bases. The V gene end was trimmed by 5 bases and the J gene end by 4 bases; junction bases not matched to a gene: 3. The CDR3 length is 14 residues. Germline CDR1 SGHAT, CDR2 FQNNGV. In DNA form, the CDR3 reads TGTGCCAGCAGCGGGACAGGAATCACCGGGGAGCTGTTTTTT. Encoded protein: CASSGTGITGELFF. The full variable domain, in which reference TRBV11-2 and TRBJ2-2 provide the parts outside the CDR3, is EAGVAQSPRYKIIEKRQSVAFWCNPISGHATLYWYQQILGQGPKLLIQFQNNGVVDDSQLPKDRFSAERLKGVDSTLKIQPAKLEDSAVYLCASSGTGITGELFFGEGSRLTVL.

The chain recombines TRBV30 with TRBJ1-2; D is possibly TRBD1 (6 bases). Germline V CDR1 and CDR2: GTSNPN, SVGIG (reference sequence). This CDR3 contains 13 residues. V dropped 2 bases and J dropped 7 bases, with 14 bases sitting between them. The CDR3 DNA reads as TGTGCCTGGAGTCCCACCAGGGGAATTGGCTACACCTTC. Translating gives CAWSPTRGIGYTF.

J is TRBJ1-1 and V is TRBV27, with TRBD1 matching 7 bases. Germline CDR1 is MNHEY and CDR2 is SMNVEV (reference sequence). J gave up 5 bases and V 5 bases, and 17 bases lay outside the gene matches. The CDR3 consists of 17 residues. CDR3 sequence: CASSPNGTGANRTEAFF. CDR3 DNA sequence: TGTGCCAGCAGTCCCAACGGAACAGGGGCCAATCGGACTGAAGCTTTCTTT.

The CDR3 protein is CASSQDAGNPYNEQFF. The CDR3 DNA sequence: TGCGCCAGCAGCCAAGATGCGGGAAACCCCTACAATGAGCAGTTCTTC. The chain uses TRBV4-3 and TRBJ2-1, with D maybe TRBD2 (6 bases). The germline V and J ends were trimmed by 0 bases and 2 bases, with 11 bases remaining between them. This CDR3 is 16 amino acids long. Germline CDR1 reads LGHNA; CDR2 reads YSLEER.

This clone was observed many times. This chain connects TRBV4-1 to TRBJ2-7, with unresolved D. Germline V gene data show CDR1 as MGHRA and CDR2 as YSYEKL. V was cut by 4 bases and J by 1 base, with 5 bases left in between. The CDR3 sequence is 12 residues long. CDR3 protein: CASSRVSYEQYF. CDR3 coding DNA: TGCGCCAGCAGCCGCGTTTCCTACGAGCAGTACTTC.

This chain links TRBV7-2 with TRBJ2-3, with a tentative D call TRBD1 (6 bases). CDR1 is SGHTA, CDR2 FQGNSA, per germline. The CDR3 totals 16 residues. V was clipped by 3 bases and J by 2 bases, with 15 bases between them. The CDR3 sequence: CASSFRSDSPTDTQYF. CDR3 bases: TGTGCCAGCAGCTTTAGGTCGGACAGCCCCACAGATACGCAGTATTTT.

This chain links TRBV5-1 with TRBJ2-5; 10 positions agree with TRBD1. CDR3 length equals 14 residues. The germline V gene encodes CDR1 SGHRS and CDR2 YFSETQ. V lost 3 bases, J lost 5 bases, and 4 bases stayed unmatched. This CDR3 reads CASSWDRGSETQYF. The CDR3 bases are TGCGCCAGCAGCTGGGACAGGGGTTCCGAGACCCAGTACTTC.

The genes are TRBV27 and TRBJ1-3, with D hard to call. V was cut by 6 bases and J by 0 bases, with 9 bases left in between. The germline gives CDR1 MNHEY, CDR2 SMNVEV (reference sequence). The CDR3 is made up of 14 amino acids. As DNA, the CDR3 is TGTGCCAGCAGCCGAGGGAACTCTGGAAACACCATATATTTT. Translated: CASSRGNSGNTIYF.

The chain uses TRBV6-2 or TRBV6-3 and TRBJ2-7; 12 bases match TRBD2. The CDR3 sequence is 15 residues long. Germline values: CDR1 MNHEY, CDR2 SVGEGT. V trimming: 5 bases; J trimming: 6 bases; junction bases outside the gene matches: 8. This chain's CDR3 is CASSPASGRAIEQYF. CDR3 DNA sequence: TGTGCCAGCAGTCCGGCTAGCGGGAGGGCCATCGAGCAGTACTTC.

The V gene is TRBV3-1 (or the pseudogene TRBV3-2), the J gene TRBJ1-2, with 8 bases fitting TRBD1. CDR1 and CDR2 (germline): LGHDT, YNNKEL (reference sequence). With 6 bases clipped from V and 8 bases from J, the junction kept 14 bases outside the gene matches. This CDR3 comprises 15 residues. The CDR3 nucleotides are TGTGCCAGCAGACCCTCCCCTTCAGGGGGCGGGGGCTACACCTTC. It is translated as CASRPSPSGGGGYTF.

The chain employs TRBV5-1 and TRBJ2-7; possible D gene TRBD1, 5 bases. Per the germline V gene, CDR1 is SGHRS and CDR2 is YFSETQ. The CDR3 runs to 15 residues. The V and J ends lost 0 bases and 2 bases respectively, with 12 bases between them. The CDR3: CASSLATTAAYEQYF. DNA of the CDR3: TGCGCCAGCAGCTTGGCGACGACAGCCGCCTACGAGCAGTACTTC.

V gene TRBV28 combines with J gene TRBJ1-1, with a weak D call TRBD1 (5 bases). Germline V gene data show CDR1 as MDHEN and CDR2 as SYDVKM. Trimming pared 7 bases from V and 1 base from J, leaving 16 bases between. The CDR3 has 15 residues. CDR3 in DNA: TGTGCCAGCAAACATGAAGGAACAGGGAACACTGAAGCTTTCTTT. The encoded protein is CASKHEGTGNTEAFF.

For the CDR3, the DNA is TGTGCCAGCACCCCTGGGGCAGCTCATTCCTACGAGCAGTACTTC. Its translation is CASTPGAAHSYEQYF. The chain has TRBV28 and TRBJ2-7; D may be TRBD1 (5 bases). Germline V CDR1 and CDR2: MDHEN, SYDVKM. Between the trimmed V and J ends, which lost 7 bases and 1 base, there was a span of 17 bases. The CDR3 has 15 amino acids.

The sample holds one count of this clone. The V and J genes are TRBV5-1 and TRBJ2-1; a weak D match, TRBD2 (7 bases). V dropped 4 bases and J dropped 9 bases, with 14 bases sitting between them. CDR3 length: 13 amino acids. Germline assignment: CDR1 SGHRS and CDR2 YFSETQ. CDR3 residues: CASSAGALGEQFF. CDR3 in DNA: TGCGCCAGCAGCGCGGGGGCCCTCGGTGAGCAGTTCTTC. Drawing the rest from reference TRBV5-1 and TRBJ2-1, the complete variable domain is KAGVTQTPRYLIKTRGQQVTLSCSPISGHRSVSWYQQTPGQGLQFLFEYFSETQRNKGNFPGRFSGRQFSNSRSEMNVSTLELGDSALYLCASSAGALGEQFFGPGTRLTVL.

The CDR3 nucleotides are TGTGCCAGCAGCTTAGGTCTAGCGGGAACCGAGCAGTACTTC. Its protein product is CASSLGLAGTEQYF. This chain connects TRBV7-9 to TRBJ2-7; 9 bases match TRBD2. The J segment lost 6 bases and the V segment lost 1 base, leaving 4 bases of the junction unmatched. This CDR3 has 14 amino acids. CDR1 is SEHNR and CDR2 is FQNEAQ in the germline V gene (reference sequence).

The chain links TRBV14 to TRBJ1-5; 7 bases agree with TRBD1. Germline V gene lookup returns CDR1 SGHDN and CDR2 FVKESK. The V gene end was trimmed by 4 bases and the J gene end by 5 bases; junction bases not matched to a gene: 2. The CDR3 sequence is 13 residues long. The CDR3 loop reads CASSPTGYQPQHF. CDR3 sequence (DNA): TGTGCCAGCAGCCCGACAGGGTATCAGCCCCAGCATTTT.

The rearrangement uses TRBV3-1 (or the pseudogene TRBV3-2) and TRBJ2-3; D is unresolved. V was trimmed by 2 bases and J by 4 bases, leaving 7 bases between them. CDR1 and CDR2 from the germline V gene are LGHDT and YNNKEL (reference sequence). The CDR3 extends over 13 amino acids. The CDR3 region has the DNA TGTGCCAGCAGCCAAAACCCAGCAGATACGCAGTATTTT. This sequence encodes CASSQNPADTQYF.

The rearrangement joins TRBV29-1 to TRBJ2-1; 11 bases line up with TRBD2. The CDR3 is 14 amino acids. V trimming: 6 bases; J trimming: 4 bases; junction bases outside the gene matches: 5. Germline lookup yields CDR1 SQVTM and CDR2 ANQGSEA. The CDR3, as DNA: TGCAGCGTCAGACTAGCGGGGATTTACAATGAGCAGTTCTTC. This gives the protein CSVRLAGIYNEQFF.

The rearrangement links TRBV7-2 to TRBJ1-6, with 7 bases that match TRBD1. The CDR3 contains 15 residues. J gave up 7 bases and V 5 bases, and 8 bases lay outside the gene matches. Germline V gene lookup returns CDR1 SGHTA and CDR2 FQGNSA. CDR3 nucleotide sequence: TGTGCCAGCAGCCTCGACAGGGTGGAGAATTCACCCCTCCACTTT. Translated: CASSLDRVENSPLHF.

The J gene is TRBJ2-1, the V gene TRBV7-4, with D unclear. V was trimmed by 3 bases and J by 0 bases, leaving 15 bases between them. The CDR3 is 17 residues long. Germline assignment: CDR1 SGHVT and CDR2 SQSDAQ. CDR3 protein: CASSFGCGYSSYNEQFF. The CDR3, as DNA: TGTGCCAGCAGCTTTGGTTGTGGATACAGCTCCTACAATGAGCAGTTCTTC.

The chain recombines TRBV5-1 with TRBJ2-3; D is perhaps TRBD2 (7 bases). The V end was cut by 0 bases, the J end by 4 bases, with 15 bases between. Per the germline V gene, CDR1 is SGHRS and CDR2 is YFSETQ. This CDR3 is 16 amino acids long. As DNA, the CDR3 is TGCGCCAGCAGCTTGGCCTCGGGGGGCGGGGCAGATACGCAGTATTTT. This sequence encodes CASSLASGGGADTQYF.

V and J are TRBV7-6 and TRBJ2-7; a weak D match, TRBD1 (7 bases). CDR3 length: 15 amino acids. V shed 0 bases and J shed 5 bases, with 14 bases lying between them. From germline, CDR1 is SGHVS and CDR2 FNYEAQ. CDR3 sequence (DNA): TGTGCCAGCAGCTTAGCTGGGACAGCGGGTGACGAGCAGTACTTC. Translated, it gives CASSLAGTAGDEQYF.

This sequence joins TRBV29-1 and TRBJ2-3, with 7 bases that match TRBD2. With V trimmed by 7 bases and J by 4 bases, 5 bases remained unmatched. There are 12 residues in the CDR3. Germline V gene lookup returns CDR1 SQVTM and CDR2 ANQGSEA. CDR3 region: CSGRTSADTQYF. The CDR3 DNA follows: TGCAGCGGCCGCACTAGCGCAGATACGCAGTATTTT.

The CDR3 region has the DNA TGTGCCTGGAGCAGTGCCCAACCAGGGGCGGGCTACAATGAGCAGTTCTTC. This codes for CAWSSAQPGAGYNEQFF. V usage is TRBV30 and J usage is TRBJ2-1, with a weak D call TRBD1 (6 bases). V lost 3 bases and J lost 3, with 21 bases in between. Germline CDR1 reads GTSNPN; CDR2 reads SVGIG (reference sequence). The CDR3 runs to 17 residues.

The CDR3 spells CASSRSTDTQYF. CDR3 DNA: TGTGCCAGCAGCCGGAGCACAGATACGCAGTATTTT. This sequence joins TRBV7-9 and TRBJ2-3; no definite D call. This CDR3 comprises 12 residues. Trimming shortened V by 5 bases and J by 0 bases, and 3 bases separated the two germline ends. Germline V gene data show CDR1 as SEHNR and CDR2 as FQNEAQ (reference sequence). Drawing the rest from reference TRBV7-9 and TRBJ2-3, the complete variable domain is DTGVSQNPRHKITKRGQNVTFRCDPISEHNRLYWYRQTLGQGPEFLTYFQNEAQLEKSRLLSDRFSAERPKGSFSTLEIQRTEQGDSAMYLCASSRSTDTQYFGPGTRLTVL.